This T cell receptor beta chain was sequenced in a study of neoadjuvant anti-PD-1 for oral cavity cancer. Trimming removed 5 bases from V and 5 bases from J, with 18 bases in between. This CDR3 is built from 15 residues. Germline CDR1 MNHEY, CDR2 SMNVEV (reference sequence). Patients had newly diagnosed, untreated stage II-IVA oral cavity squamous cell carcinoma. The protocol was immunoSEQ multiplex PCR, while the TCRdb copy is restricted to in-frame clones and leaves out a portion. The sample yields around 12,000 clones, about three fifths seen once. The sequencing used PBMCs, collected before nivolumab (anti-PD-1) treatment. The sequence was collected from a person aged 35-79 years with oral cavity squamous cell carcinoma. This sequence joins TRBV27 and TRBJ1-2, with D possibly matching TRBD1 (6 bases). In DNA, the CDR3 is TGTGCCAGCAGTCCCCTCAGGGGTGAGAGGTATGGCTACACCTTC. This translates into CASSPLRGERYGYTF.